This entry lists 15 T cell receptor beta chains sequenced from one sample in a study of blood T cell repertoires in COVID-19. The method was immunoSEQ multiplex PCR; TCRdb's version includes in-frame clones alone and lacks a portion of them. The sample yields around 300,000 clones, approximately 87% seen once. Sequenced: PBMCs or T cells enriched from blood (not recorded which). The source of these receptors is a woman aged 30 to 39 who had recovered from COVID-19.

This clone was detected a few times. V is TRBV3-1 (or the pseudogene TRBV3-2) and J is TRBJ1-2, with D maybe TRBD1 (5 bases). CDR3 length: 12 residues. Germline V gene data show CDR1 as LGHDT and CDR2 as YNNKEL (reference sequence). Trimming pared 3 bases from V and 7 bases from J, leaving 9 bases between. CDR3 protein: CASSHFDSGYTF. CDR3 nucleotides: TGTGCCAGCAGCCATTTTGACAGTGGCTACACCTTC.

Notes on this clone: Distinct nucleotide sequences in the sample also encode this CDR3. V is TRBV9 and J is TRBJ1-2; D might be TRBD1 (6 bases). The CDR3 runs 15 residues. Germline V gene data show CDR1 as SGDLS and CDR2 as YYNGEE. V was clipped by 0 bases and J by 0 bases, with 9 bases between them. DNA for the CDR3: TGTGCCAGCAGCGTAGAGGCAGGGGCTAACTATGGCTACACCTTC. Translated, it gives CASSVEAGANYGYTF.

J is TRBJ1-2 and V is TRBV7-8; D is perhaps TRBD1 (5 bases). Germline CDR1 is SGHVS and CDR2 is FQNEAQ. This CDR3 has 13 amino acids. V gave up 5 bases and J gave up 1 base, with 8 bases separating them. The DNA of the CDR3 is TGTGCCAGCAGCCGACAGCGTAACTATGGCTACACCTTC. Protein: CASSRQRNYGYTF.

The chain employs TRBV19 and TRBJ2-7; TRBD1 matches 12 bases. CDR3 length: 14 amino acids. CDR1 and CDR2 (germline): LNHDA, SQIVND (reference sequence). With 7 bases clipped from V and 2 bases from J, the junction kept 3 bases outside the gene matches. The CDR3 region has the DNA TGTGCCAGTACCGGGACAGGGGGCCCCTACGAGCAGTACTTC. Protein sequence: CASTGTGGPYEQYF.

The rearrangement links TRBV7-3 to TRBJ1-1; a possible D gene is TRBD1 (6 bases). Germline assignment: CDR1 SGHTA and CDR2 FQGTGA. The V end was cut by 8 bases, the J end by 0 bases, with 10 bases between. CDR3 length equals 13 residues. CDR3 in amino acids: CASSQGMNTEAFF. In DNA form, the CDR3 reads TGTGCCAGCTCCCAGGGGATGAACACTGAAGCTTTCTTT.

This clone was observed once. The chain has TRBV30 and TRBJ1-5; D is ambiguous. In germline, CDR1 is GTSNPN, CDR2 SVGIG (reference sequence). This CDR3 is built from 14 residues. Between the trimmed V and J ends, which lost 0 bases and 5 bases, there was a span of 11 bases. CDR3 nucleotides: TGTGCCTGGAGTGTAGTCAGTAACGATCAGCCCCAGCATTTT. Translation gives CAWSVVSNDQPQHF.

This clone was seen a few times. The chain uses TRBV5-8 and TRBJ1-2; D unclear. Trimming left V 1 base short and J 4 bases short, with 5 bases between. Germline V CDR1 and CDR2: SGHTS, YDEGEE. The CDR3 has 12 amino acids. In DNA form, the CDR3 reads TGTGCCAGCAGCTTGACAGTCTATGGCTACACCTTC. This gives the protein CASSLTVYGYTF.

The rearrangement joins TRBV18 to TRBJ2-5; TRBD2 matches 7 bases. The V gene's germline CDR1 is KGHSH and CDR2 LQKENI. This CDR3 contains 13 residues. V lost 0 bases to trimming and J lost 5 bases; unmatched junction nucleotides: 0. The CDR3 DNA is TGTGCCAGCTCACCACCCGGGGGGGAGACCCAGTACTTC. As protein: CASSPPGGETQYF.

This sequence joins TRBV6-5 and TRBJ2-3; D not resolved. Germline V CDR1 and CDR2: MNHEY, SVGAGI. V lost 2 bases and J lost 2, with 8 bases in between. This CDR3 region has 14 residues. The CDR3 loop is CASSYRHVTDTQYF. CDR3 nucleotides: TGTGCCAGCAGTTACCGACACGTCACAGATACGCAGTATTTT.

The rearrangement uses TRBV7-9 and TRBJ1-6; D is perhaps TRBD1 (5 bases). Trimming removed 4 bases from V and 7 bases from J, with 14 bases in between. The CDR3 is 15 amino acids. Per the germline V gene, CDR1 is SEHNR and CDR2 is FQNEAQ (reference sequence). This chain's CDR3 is CASSSQGMGNSPLHF. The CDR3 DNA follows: TGTGCCAGCAGCTCCCAGGGAATGGGAAATTCACCCCTCCACTTT.

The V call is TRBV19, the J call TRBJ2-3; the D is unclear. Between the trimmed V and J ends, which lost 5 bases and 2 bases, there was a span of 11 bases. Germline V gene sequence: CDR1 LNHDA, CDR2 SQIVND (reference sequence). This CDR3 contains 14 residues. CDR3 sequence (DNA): TGTGCCAGTAGTCCTGGTAGATCCACAGATACGCAGTATTTT. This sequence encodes CASSPGRSTDTQYF.

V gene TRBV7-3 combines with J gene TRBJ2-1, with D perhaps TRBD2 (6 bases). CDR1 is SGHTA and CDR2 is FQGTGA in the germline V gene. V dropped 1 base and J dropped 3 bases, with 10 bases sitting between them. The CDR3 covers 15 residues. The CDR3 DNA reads TGTGCCAGCAGCTTAAGTCAGACTAGCTACAATGAGCAGTTCTTC. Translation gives CASSLSQTSYNEQFF.

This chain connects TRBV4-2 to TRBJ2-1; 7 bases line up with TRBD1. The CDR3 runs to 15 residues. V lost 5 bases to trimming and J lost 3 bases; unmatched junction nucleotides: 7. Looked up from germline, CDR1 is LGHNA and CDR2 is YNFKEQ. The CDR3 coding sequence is TGTGCCAGCAGCGTCCGGGACAGAGACTACAATGAGCAGTTCTTC. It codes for CASSVRDRDYNEQFF.

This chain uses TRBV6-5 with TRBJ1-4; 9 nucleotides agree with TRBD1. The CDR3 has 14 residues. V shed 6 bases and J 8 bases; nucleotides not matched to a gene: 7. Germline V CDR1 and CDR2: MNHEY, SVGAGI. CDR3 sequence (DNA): TGTGCCAGCAGGGTAACAGGGGGCCGGGAAAAACTGTTTTTT. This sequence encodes CASRVTGGREKLFF.

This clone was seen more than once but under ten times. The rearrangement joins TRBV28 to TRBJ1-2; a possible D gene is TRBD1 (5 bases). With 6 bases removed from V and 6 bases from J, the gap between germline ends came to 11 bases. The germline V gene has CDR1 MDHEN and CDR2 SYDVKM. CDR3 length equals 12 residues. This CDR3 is CASRRDLDGYTF. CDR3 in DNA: TGTGCCAGCAGGCGGGACTTGGATGGCTACACCTTC.